The 10 T cell receptor beta chains presented below share a single source sample, sequenced in a study of cytomegalovirus exposure and HLA in healthy donors. PCR was performed using 60 Vbeta and 13 Jbeta primers. Sequenced by immunoSEQ multiplex PCR; TCRdb stores in-frame clones only, minus some. The top ten hold 3% of the sample, which has 120,000 to 150,000 clones, approximately 78% seen once. The sequencing input was PBMCs. Receptors were obtained from a man aged 40-49 years in good health and CMV-seropositive.

This clone showed up just a few times. J is TRBJ1-1 and V is TRBV7-9; D not certain. The CDR3 spans 14 residues. Looked up from germline, CDR1 is SEHNR and CDR2 is FQNEAQ (reference sequence). V was clipped by 6 bases and J by 0 bases, with 11 bases between them. CDR3 nucleotide sequence: TGTGCCAGCAGTCGTTTAATCCTGAACACTGAAGCTTTCTTT. Translated: CASSRLILNTEAFF.

V and J are TRBV28 and TRBJ2-3; perhaps TRBD2 as D (5 bases). This CDR3 region has 14 residues. Trimming removed 3 bases at V and 1 base at J, with 8 bases between. Germline CDR1 is MDHEN and CDR2 is SYDVKM. The CDR3 nucleotides are TGTGCCAGCAGTTTGGTTAGCGGCACAGATACGCAGTATTTT. Translating gives CASSLVSGTDTQYF.

The J gene is TRBJ2-7, the V gene TRBV2; the D gene is possibly TRBD2 (5 bases). The length of the CDR3 is 14 residues. V lost 3 bases and J 0 bases, leaving 9 bases between the germline ends. Looked up from germline, CDR1 is SNHLY and CDR2 is FYNNEI. The CDR3 sequence is CASSETISSYEQYF. The CDR3 region has the DNA TGTGCCAGCAGTGAGACTATAAGCTCCTACGAGCAGTACTTC.

This chain connects TRBV7-9 to TRBJ1-1, with 7 bases identical to TRBD1. The J segment lost 1 base and the V segment lost 1 base, leaving 9 bases of the junction unmatched. The CDR3 is 17 amino acids. CDR1 and CDR2 (germline): SEHNR, FQNEAQ (reference sequence). CDR3 sequence: CASSLGQGSWENTEAFF. CDR3 bases: TGTGCCAGCAGCTTAGGACAGGGTTCCTGGGAGAACACTGAAGCTTTCTTT.

V is TRBV18 and J is TRBJ1-5, with D possibly TRBD1 on 5 matching bases. The CDR3 contains 16 residues. Germline lookup yields CDR1 KGHSH and CDR2 LQKENI. V was pared by 3 bases and J by 7 bases, with 19 bases between. The CDR3 protein is CASSPQNGGVGQPQHF. The CDR3 DNA follows: TGTGCCAGCTCACCGCAAAATGGGGGGGTTGGACAGCCCCAGCATTTT.

The chain uses TRBV4-2 and TRBJ2-5, with 8 bases fitting TRBD2. Germline CDR1 LGHNA, CDR2 YNFKEQ. V trimming: 1 base; J trimming: 7 bases; junction bases outside the gene matches: 20. This CDR3 is built from 19 residues. The CDR3 coding sequence is TGTGCCAGCAGCCAAGTCGGATCTTGGGCAGCGGGAGAGGGGGGGACCCAGTACTTC. Protein product: CASSQVGSWAAGEGGTQYF.

The rearrangement links TRBV19 to TRBJ1-5, with D possibly being TRBD1 (5 bases). From germline, CDR1 is LNHDA and CDR2 SQIVND (reference sequence). The CDR3 extends over 13 amino acids. Trimming shortened V by 4 bases and J by 7 bases, and 11 bases separated the two germline ends. DNA for the CDR3: TGTGCCAGTAGTAGATCAGGGTTCCAGCCCCAGCATTTT. It specifies CASSRSGFQPQHF.

The chain carries TRBV6-1 and TRBJ1-3; the D gene is possibly TRBD1 (5 bases). CDR1 and CDR2 from the germline V gene are MNHNS and SASEGT. V lost 6 bases to trimming and J lost 4 bases, with 16 bases between them. The CDR3 consists of 15 residues. The DNA of the CDR3 is TGTGCCAGCAGCAGGGTTAGCTCCGCGGGAAACACCATATATTTT. Its translation: CASSRVSSAGNTIYF.

This clone was detected only once. The gene calls are TRBV6-1 and TRBJ2-1; D is perhaps TRBD1 (5 bases). Germline V gene sequence: CDR1 MNHNS, CDR2 SASEGT. Trimming pared 8 bases from V and 4 bases from J, leaving 18 bases between. This CDR3 has 15 residues. CDR3 sequence (DNA): TGTGCCAGCTCGCAGGGCCAACCGGTGTACAATGAGCAGTTCTTC. As protein: CASSQGQPVYNEQFF.

V gene TRBV5-1 combines with J gene TRBJ1-2; 10 bases match TRBD1. V gave up 3 bases and J gave up 8 bases; unmatched junction bases: 13. Germline CDR1 is SGHRS and CDR2 is YFSETQ. The length of the CDR3 is 16 residues. As DNA, the CDR3 is TGCGCCAGCAGCTCTCCACATACCGGGACAGGGGAAGGCTACACCTTC. This translates into CASSSPHTGTGEGYTF.